Included here is one TCR beta chain sequence, with context. This entry comes from a study of cytomegalovirus exposure and HLA in healthy donors. The V segment lost 3 bases and the J segment 5 bases; nucleotides outside the gene matches: 11. Per the germline V gene, CDR1 is SGHVS and CDR2 is FNYEAQ. CDR3 length: 17 residues. Some clones are missing from TCRdb's copy, which holds only in-frame ones; the method was immunoSEQ multiplex PCR. The sample consists of 98,000 or so clones, 95% of them appearing once. Sequenced input: PBMCs. V is TRBV7-6 and J is TRBJ2-1; 9 bases are a match to TRBD1. This sequence originates from a young woman in good health and CMV-seronegative. CDR3 in DNA: TGTGCCAGCAGCTTTCTCGTACCTGGGACAGGGCACAATGAGCAGTTCTTC. This sequence encodes CASSFLVPGTGHNEQFF.